This paragraph reports one TCR beta chain. Its antigen is not known. These data come from a study of cytomegalovirus exposure and HLA in healthy donors. Overall study: A later analysis reported the same platform for the 100 to 150 validation repertoires and the 666 first-cohort repertoires.

General observations from the study: The listing of roughly 160 TCR beta chains classed them as cytomegalovirus-associated. Reports described diagnosis of cytomegalovirus status by the classifier as highly specific and sensitive.

The repertoire was sequenced with immunoSEQ multiplex PCR; TCRdb's copy has only in-frame clones and lacks some. The sample lists around 60,000 clones; more than 75% were seen once. The CDR3 contains 14 residues. Trimming removed 9 bases at V and 3 bases at J, with 14 bases between. CDR1 MNHNS and CDR2 SASEGT come from the germline V gene. Sequencing input: PBMCs. The sequence derives from a man aged 18 to 30 in good health and CMV-seronegative. The chain couples TRBV6-1 to TRBJ1-4; a weak D match, TRBD1 (5 bases). This CDR3 reads CASNGGEANEKLFF. The CDR3 DNA follows: TGTGCCAGTAACGGGGGGGAGGCTAATGAAAAACTGTTTTTT.